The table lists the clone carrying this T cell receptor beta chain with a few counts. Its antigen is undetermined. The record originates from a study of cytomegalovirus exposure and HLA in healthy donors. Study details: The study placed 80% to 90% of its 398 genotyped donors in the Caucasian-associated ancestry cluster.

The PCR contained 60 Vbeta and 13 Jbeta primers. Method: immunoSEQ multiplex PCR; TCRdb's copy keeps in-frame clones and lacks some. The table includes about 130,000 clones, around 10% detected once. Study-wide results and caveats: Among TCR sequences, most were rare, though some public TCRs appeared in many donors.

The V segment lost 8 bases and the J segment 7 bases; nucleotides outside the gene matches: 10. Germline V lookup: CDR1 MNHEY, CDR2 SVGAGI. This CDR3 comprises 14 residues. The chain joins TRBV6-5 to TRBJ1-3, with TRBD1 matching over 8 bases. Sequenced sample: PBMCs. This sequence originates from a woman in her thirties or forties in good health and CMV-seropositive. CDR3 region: CASHGQGGSNTIYF. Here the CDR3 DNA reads TGTGCCAGCCACGGACAGGGAGGATCGAACACCATATATTTT.